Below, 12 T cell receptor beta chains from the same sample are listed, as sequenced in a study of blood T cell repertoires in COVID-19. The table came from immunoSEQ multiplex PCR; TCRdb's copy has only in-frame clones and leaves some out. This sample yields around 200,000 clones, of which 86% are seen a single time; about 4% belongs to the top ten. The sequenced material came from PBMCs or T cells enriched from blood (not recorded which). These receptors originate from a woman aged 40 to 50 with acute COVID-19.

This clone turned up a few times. The CDR3 sequence is CASSDLGTGLNEKLFF. The CDR3 DNA sequence: TGTGCCAGCAGTGACCTCGGGACAGGACTGAATGAAAAACTGTTTTTT. The chain recombines TRBV2 with TRBJ1-4; 8 nucleotides match TRBD1. Unmatched junction bases numbered 8, after V lost 3 bases and J lost 5 bases. The CDR3 contains 16 residues. Germline V CDR1 and CDR2: SNHLY, FYNNEI.

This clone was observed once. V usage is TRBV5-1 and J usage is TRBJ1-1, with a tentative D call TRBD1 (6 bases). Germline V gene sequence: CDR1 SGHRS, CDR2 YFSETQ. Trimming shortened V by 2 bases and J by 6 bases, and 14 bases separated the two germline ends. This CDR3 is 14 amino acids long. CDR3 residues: CASSLDPRGPEAFF. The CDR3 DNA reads TGCGCCAGCAGCTTAGACCCCAGGGGCCCTGAAGCTTTCTTT.

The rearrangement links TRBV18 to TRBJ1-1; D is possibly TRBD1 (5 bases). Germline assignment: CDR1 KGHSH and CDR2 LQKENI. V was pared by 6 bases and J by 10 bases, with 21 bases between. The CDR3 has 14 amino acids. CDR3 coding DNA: TGTGCCAGCTCCCCGCAGCGGGACCTCCGGGCAGCTTTCTTT. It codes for CASSPQRDLRAAFF.

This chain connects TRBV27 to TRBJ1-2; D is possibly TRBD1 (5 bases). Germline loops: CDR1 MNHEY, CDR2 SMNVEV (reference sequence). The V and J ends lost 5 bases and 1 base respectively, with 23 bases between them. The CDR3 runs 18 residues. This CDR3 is CASSHTRKGLIHNYGYTF. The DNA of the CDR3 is TGTGCCAGCAGTCATACAAGAAAGGGACTAATTCATAACTATGGCTACACCTTC.

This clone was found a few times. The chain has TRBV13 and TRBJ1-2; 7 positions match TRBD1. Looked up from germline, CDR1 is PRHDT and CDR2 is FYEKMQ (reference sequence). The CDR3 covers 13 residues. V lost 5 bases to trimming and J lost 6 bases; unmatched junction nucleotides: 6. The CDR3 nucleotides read TGTGCCAGCAGCAAGACAGGGAGAGATGGCTACACCTTC. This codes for CASSKTGRDGYTF.

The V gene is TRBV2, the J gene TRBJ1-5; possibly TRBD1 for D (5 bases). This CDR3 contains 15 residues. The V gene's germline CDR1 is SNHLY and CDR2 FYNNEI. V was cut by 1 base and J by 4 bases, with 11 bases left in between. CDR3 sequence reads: CASSEGQRPNQPQHF. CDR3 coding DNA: TGTGCCAGCAGTGAAGGACAGAGACCTAATCAGCCCCAGCATTTT.

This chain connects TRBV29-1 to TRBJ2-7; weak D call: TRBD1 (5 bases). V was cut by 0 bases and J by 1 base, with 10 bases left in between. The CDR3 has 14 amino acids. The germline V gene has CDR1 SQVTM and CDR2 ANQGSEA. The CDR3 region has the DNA TGCAGCGTTGAAGATCTGGCAGGGTCCTACGAGCAGTACTTC. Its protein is CSVEDLAGSYEQYF.

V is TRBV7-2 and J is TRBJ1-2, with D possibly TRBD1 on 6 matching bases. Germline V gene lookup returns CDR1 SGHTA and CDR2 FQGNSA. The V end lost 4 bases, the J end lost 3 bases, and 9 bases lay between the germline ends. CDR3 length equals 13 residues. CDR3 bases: TGTGCCAGCAGCTCCTCAGGGGACTATGGCTACACCTTC. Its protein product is CASSSSGDYGYTF.

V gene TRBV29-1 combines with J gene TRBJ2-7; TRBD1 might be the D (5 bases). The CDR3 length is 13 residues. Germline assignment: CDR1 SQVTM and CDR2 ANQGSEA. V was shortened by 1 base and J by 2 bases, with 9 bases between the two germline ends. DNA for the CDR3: TGCAGCGTTGAAGGGAAGGGGACCTACGAGCAGTACTTC. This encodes CSVEGKGTYEQYF.

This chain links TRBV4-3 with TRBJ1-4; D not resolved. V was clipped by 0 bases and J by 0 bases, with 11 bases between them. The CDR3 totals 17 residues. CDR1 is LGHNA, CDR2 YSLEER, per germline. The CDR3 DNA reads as TGCGCCAGCAGCCAAGAGGTCAGGAAGACAACTAATGAAAAACTGTTTTTT. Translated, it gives CASSQEVRKTTNEKLFF.

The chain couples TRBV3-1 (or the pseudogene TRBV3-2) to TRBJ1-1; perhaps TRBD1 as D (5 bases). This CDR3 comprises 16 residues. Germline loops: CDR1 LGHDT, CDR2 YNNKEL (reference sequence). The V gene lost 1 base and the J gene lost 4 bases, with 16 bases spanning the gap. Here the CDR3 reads CASSQGGRRVGTEAFF. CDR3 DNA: TGTGCCAGCAGCCAAGGGGGTCGCAGGGTGGGCACTGAAGCTTTCTTT.

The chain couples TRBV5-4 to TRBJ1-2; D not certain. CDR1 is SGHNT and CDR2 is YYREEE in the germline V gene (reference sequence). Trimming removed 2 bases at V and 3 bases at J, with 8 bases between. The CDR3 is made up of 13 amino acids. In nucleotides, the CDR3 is TGTGCCAGCAGCTTTCAGGATGACTATGGCTACACCTTC. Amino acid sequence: CASSFQDDYGYTF.